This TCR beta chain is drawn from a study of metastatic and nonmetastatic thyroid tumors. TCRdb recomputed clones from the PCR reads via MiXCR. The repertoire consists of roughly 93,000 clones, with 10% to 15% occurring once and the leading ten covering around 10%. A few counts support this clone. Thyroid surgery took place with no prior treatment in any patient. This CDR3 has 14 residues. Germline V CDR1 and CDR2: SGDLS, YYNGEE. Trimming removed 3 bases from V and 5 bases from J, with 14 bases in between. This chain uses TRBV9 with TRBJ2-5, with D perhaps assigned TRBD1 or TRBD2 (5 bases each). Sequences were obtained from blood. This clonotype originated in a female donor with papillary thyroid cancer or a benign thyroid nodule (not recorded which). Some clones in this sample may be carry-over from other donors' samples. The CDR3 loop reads CASSGTVRDETQYF. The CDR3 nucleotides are TGTGCCAGCAGCGGGACGGTACGGGACGAGACCCAGTACTTC.